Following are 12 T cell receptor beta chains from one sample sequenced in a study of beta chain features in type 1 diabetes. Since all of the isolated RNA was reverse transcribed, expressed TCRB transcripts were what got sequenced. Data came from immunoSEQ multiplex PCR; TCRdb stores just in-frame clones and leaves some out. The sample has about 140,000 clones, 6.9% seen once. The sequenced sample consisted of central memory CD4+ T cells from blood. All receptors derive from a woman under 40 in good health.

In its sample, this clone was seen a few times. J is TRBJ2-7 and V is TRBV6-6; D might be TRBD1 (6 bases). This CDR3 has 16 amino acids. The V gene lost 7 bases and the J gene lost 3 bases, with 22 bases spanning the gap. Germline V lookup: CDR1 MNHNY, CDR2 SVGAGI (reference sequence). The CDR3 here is CASKTATGTRYYEQYF. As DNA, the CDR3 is TGTGCCAGCAAGACTGCTACCGGGACAAGGTACTACGAGCAGTACTTC.

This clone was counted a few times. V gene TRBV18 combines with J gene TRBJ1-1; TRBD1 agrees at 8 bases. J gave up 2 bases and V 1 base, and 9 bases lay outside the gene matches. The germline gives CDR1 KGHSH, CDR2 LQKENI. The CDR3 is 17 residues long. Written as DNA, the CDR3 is TGTGCCAGCTCACCACAACGTTTCGGACAGGGCAACACTGAAGCTTTCTTT. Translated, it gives CASSPQRFGQGNTEAFF.

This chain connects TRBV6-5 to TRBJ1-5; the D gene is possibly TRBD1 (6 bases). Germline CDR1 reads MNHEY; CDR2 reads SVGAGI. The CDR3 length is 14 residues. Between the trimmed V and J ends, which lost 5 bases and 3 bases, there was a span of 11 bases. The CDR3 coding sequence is TGTGCCAGCAGTCGCCGGGACACCAATCAGCCCCAGCATTTT. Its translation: CASSRRDTNQPQHF.

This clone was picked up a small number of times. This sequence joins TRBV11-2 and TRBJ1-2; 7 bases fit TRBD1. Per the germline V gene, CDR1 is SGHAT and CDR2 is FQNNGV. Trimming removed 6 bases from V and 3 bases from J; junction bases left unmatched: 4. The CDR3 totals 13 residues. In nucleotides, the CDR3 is TGTGCCAGCAGTCAAGGGACAGACTATGGCTACACCTTC. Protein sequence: CASSQGTDYGYTF.

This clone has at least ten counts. This chain's CDR3 is CASSRGLGAIQYF. CDR3 nucleotide sequence: TGTGCCAGCAGCAGGGGGCTCGGCGCCATTCAGTACTTC. This sequence joins TRBV7-2 and TRBJ2-4; 7 nucleotides line up with TRBD1. CDR1 and CDR2 (germline): SGHTA, FQGNSA. The CDR3 covers 13 residues. Unmatched junction bases numbered 7, after V lost 5 bases and J lost 9 bases.

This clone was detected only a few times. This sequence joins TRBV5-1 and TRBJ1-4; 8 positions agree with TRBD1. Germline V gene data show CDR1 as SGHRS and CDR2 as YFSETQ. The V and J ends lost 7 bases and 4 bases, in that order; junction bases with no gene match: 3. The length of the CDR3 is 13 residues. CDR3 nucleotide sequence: TGCGCCAGCGGACAGGGCGGTAATGAAAAACTGTTTTTT. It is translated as CASGQGGNEKLFF.

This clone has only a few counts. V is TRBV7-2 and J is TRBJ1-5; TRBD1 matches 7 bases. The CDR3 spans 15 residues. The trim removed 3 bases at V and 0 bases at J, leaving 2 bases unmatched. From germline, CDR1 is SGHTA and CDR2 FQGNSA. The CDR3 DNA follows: TGTGCCAGCAGCTTCACAGGGGTTAGCAATCAGCCCCAGCATTTT. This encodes CASSFTGVSNQPQHF.

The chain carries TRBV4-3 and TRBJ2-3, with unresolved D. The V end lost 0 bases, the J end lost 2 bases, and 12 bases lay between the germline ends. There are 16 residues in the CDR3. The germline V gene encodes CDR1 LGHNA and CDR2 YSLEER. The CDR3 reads CASSQDLFRATDTQYF. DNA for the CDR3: TGCGCCAGCAGCCAAGATTTGTTCCGAGCCACAGATACGCAGTATTTT.

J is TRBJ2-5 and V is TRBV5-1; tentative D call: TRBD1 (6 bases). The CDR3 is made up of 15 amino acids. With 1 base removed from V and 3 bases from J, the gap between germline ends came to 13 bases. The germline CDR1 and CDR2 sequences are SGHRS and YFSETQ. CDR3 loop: CASSLWGPAEETQYF. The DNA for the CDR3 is TGCGCCAGCAGCTTGTGGGGGCCAGCGGAAGAGACCCAGTACTTC. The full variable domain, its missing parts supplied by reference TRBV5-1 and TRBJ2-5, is KAGVTQTPRYLIKTRGQQVTLSCSPISGHRSVSWYQQTPGQGLQFLFEYFSETQRNKGNFPGRFSGRQFSNSRSEMNVSTLELGDSALYLCASSLWGPAEETQYFGPGTRLLVL.

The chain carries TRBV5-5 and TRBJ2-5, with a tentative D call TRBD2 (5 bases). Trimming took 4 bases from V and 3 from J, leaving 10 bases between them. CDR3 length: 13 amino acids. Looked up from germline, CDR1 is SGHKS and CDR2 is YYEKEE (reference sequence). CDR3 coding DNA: TGTGCCAGCAGCCGGTTCGGGGAAGAGACCCAGTACTTC. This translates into CASSRFGEETQYF.

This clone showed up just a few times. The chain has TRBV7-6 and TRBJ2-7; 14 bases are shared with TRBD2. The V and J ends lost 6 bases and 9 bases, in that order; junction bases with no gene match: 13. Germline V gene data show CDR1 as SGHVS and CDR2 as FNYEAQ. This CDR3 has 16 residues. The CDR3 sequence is CASSAAGLAGVAVQYF. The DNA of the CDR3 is TGTGCCAGCAGTGCTGCGGGACTAGCGGGAGTGGCCGTGCAGTACTTC.

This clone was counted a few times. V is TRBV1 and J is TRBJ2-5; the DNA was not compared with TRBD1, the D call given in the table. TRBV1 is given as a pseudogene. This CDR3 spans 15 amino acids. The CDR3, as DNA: TGCACCAGCAGCCAAGAAAGGGGCAGGGGAGAGACCCAGTACTTC. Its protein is CTSSQERGRGETQYF.